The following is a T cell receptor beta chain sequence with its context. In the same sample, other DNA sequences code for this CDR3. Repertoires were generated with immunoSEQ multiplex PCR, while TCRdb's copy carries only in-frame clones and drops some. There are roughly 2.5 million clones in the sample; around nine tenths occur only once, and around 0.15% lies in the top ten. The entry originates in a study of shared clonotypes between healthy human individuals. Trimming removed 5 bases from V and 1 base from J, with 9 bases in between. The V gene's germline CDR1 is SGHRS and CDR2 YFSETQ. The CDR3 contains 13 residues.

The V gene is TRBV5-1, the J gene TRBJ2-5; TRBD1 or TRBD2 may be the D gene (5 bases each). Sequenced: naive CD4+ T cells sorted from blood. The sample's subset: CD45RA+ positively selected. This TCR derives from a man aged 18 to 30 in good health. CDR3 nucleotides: TGCGCCAGCAGGTCAGGGACCCAAGAGACCCAGTACTTC. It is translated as CASRSGTQETQYF.